The following is a TCR beta chain sequence with its context. CDR1 KGHDR and CDR2 SFDVKD come from the germline V gene. CDR3 length equals 14 residues. Each CDR3 protein gets one entry in TCRdb, which reprocessed the 5' RACE reads and gives no DNA. The sample has under 200,000 distinct CDR3 sequences. The data belong to a study of monozygotic twins with inflammatory bowel disease. The specimen was blood. This clonotype was obtained from a human donor with ulcerative colitis or Crohn's disease, or a healthy co-twin of an affected twin (not recorded which). This sequence joins TRBV24-1 and TRBJ2-5; TCRdb gives TRBD2 as the D gene, but with no DNA this cannot be confirmed. CDR3 region: CATSDFAGSGTQYF.